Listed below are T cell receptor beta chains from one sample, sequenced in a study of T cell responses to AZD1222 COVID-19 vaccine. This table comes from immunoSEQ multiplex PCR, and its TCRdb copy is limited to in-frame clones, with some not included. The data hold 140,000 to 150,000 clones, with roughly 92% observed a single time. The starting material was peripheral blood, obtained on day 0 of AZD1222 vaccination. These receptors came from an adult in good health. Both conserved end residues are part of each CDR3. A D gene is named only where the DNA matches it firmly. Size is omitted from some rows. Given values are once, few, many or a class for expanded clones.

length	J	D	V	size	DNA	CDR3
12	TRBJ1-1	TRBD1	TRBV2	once	TGTGCCAGTGGGACAGAGCCCGGAGAAGCTTTCTTT	CASGTEPGEAFF
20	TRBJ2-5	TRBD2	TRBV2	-	TGTGCCAGCAGTCTGTCTCTAGCGGGAGGAACCCTTAGTGGACAAGAGACCCAGTACTTC	CASSLSLAGGTLSGQETQYF
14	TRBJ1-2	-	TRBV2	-	TGTGCCAGCAGCCCCGACACTTCCTCCCTTGGCTACACCTTC	CASSPDTSSLGYTF
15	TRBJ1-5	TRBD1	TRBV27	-	TGTGCCAGCAGCTGGACAGGGAATAGCAATCAGCCCCAGCATTTT	CASSWTGNSNQPQHF
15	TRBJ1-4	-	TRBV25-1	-	TGTGCCAGCAGTGAAAGGTTAGAGGCTAATGAAAAACTGTTTTTT	CASSERLEANEKLFF
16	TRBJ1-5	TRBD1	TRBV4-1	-	TGCGCCAGCAGCCTAACTGCGACAGGGCCAAATCAGCCCCAGCATTTT	CASSLTATGPNQPQHF
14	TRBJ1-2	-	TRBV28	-	TGTGCCAGCAGTTTGTTTAGGGGGGGGTATGGCTACACCTTC	CASSLFRGGYGYTF
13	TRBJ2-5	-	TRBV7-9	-	TGTGCCAGCAGCTTGCGGGGACAAGAGACCCAGTACTTC	CASSLRGQETQYF
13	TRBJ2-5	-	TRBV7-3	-	TGTGCCAGCAGCCCCCGGTGGTCAGAGACCCAGTACTTC	CASSPRWSETQYF
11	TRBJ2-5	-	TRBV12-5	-	TGTGCTAGCGGCCTCGTGGGGACCCAGTACTTC	CASGLVGTQYF
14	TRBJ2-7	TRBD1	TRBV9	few	TGTGCCAGCAGCGTAGGGGACAGGGGGTACGAGCAGTACTTC	CASSVGDRGYEQYF
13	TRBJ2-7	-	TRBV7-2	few	TGTGCCAGCAGCCTTCCTTCTGGGAGTACGCAGTACTTC	CASSLPSGSTQYF
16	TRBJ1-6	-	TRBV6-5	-	TGTGCCAGCAGTTGGTGGGGGAATGATGGCAATTCACCCCTCCACTTT	CASSWWGNDGNSPLHF
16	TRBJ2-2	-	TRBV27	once	TGTGCCAGCAAGGACTACCTACCTTCCTACACCGGGGAGCTGTTTTTT	CASKDYLPSYTGELFF
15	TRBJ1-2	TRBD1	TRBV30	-	TGTGCCTGGAGTGTGAACAGGGGGCTTAACTATGGCTACACCTTC	CAWSVNRGLNYGYTF
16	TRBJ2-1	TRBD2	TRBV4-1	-	TGCGCCAGCAGCCAAAAAAGGACTAGCGGGTACAATGAGCAGTTCTTC	CASSQKRTSGYNEQFF
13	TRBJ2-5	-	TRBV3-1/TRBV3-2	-	TGTGCCAGCAGCCTGAGGACAGATGGGACCCAGTACTTC	CASSLRTDGTQYF
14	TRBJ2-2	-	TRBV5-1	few	TGCGCCAGCAGCTTAGTCGTGGGATCCGGGGAGCTGTTTTTT	CASSLVVGSGELFF
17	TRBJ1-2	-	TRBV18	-	TGTGCCAGCTCACCCAACTTGGGCGGGAAATCGGGGTATGGCTACACCTTC	CASSPNLGGKSGYGYTF
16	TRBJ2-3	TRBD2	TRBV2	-	TGTGCCAGCAGTTCCGAAGGGCTAGCGGGAGGCGATACGCAGTATTTT	CASSSEGLAGGDTQYF
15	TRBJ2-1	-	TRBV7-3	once	TGTGCCAGCAGATTAGGGACTGACCGATACAATGAGCAGTTCTTC	CASRLGTDRYNEQFF
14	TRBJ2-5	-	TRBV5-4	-	TGTGCCAGCAGCTTAAACAGCCCGGGGGAGACCCAGTACTTC	CASSLNSPGETQYF
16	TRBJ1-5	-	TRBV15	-	TGTGCCACCAGCAGAGTCAGGGGCTATAGCAATCAGCCCCAGCATTTT	CATSRVRGYSNQPQHF
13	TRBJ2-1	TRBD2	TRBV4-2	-	TGTGCCAGCAGCCAAGATAAAGGACTAGCTCAGTTCTTC	CASSQDKGLAQFF
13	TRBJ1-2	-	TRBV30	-	TGTGCCTGGAGGGGATGGGGGTACTATGGCTACACCTTC	CAWRGWGYYGYTF
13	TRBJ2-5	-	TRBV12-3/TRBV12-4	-	TGTGCCAGCTCCAAGCAGGGTATCGAGACCCAGTACTTC	CASSKQGIETQYF
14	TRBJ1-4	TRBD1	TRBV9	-	TGTGCCAGCAGCGGAGGGGGCGACAATGAAAAACTGTTTTTT	CASSGGGDNEKLFF
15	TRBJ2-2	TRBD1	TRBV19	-	TGTGCCAGTAGTCGTGGACAGGTAAACACCGGGGAGCTGTTTTTT	CASSRGQVNTGELFF
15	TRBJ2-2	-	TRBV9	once	TGTGCCAGCAGCGTACGGGGGAGGATCAACGGGGAGCTGTTTTTT	CASSVRGRINGELFF
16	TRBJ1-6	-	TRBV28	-	TGTGCCAGCAGTACCCCTTCGGGTGGGAGAAGATCACCCCTCCACTTT	CASSTPSGGRRSPLHF
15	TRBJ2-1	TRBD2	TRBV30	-	TGTGCCTGCCCCAGACTAGCGGGAGTGAAGGATGAGCAGTTCTTC	CACPRLAGVKDEQFF
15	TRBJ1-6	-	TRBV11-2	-	TGTGCCAGCAGCTCGGGGGGAAATGGGGGATCACCCCTCCACTTT	CASSSGGNGGSPLHF
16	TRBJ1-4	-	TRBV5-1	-	TGCGCCAGCAGCTTGGGTGTAGGGGTCCCCAATGAAAAACTGTTTTTT	CASSLGVGVPNEKLFF
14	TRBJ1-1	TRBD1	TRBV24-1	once	TGTGCCACCAGTCCCGGGACAGCGAACACTGAAGCTTTCTTT	CATSPGTANTEAFF
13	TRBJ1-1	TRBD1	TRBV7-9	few	TGTGCCAGCAGAACAGGGGCTGGCACTGAAGCTTTCTTT	CASRTGAGTEAFF
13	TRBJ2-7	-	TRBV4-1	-	TGCGCCAGCAGCCAAGTGGGAGACTACGAGCAGTACTTC	CASSQVGDYEQYF
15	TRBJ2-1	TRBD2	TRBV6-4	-	TGTGCCAGCAGTGAACAGGGTTTAGCGGGAGCAAGGCAGTTCTTC	CASSEQGLAGARQFF
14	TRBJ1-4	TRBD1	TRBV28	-	TGTGCCAGCAAATCCGGGACAGGGAAGGAAAAACTGTTTTTT	CASKSGTGKEKLFF
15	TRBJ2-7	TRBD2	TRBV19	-	TGTGCCAGTAGTATAAGCGGGAGGCCCTCCTACGAGCAGTACTTC	CASSISGRPSYEQYF
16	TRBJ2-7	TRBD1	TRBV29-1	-	TGCAGCGTTGAGGGTACCCGGGACAGCAGCTCCTACGAGCAGTACTTC	CSVEGTRDSSSYEQYF
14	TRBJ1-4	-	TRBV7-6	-	TGTGCCAGCAGCCACTCTCCCGGGGATGAAAAACTGTTTTTT	CASSHSPGDEKLFF
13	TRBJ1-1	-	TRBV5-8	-	TGTGCCAGCAGCTTGGCCATAGGGGATGGAGCTTTCTTT	CASSLAIGDGAFF
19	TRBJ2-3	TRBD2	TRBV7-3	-	TGTGCCAGCAGCTTGAACCCATTACTAGCGGGAGGGGCCCCAGATACGCAGTATTTT	CASSLNPLLAGGAPDTQYF
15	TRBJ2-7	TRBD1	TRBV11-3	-	TGTGCCAGCAGCCTCGGGACAGGGAGGGCCTACGAGCAGTACTTC	CASSLGTGRAYEQYF
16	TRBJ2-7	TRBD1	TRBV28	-	TGTGCCAGCAGTTTTTCTCCCGGGACAGGGTCCTACGAGCAGTACTTC	CASSFSPGTGSYEQYF
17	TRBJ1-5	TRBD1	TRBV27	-	TGTGCCAGCAGTTCAGGTCCCGGGACAGGGGGCAATCAGCCCCAGCATTTT	CASSSGPGTGGNQPQHF
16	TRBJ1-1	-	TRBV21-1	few	TGTGCCAGCAGCAAAGATGAGAGGACAGGGAGGACTGAAGCTTTCTTT	CASSKDERTGRTEAFF